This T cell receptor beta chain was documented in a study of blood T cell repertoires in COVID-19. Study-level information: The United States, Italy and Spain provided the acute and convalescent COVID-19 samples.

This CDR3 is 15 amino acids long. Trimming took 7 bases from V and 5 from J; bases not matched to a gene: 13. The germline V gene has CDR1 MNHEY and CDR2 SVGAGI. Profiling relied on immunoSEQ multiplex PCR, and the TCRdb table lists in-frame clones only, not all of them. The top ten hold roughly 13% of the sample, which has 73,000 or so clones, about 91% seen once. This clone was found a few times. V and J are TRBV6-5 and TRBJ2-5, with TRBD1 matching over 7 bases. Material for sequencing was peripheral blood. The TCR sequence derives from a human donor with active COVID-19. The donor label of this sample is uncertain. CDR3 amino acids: CASTPGTVGVETQYF. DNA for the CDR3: TGTGCCAGCACCCCGGGGACAGTTGGGGTGGAGACCCAGTACTTC.